This passage covers 5 T cell receptor beta chains from one sample sequenced in a study of CXCR3-negative and CXCR3-positive naive CD8 T cells. It was by 5' RACE with UMI labels that the TRB cDNA libraries were prepared. Reprocessing the 5' RACE reads, TCRdb reports a single entry for every CDR3 protein and omits DNA. The listing records about 130,000 distinct CDR3 sequences. The sequenced sample was naive CXCR3- CD8+ T cells from blood. Subset defined: CD45RO-CCR7+CD27+CD95- naive CD8+ T cells lacking CXCR3 (TNR3-). All receptors derive from a human donor in good health. Some clones in this sample may be carry-over from other donors' samples.

V is TRBV5-1 and J is TRBJ1-1. Germline loops: CDR1 SGHRS, CDR2 YFSETQ. CDR3 size: 16 residues. This chain's CDR3 is CASSLATWDINTEAFF.

V usage is TRBV7-9 and J usage is TRBJ2-1; TCRdb selects TRBD2, and the lack of DNA leaves this call unchecked. Germline CDR1 is SEHNR and CDR2 is FQNEAQ (reference sequence). The CDR3 runs 14 residues. Here the CDR3 reads CASSFMTSHNEQFF. The full variable domain, with the rest looked up from reference TRBV7-9 and TRBJ2-1, is DTGVSQNPRHKITKRGQNVTFRCDPISEHNRLYWYRQTLGQGPEFLTYFQNEAQLEKSRLLSDRFSAERPKGSFSTLEIQRTEQGDSAMYLCASSFMTSHNEQFFGPGTRLTVL.

The chain has TRBV3-1 and TRBJ2-7; TCRdb names TRBD2, which stays unverified in the absence of DNA. The CDR3 is 12 amino acids. Germline loops: CDR1 LGHDT, CDR2 YNNKEL (reference sequence). CDR3 protein: CASSPPIGLQYF.

The J gene is TRBJ2-1, the V gene TRBV11-2; with no DNA, the TCRdb D assignment of TRBD2 cannot be verified. The CDR3 consists of 16 residues. Per the germline V gene, CDR1 is SGHAT and CDR2 is FQNNGV. The CDR3 sequence: CASSSSIAEPYNEQFF.

The chain recombines TRBV7-6 with TRBJ2-6. CDR1 is SGHVS and CDR2 is FNYEAQ in the germline V gene. This CDR3 is 14 amino acids long. CDR3 region: CASSDQQGSNVLTF.